This TCR beta chain was recovered during a study of human T cells and chemical hapten exposure. Study overall: Mainly, slight library volume differences in the pool made TCR yields vary.

Time point reported: healthy volunteer bleed at 6 weeks. Unfractionated whole blood yielded total RNA. This clonotype occurred many times. No antigen is known for it. The library gave individual cDNA molecules unique molecular identifiers. Authors' data handling: A per-sample median of roughly 91,000 TCRs was observed, with a range of roughly 20,000 to 690,600. TCRdb reprocessed the RACE reads via MiXCR and lists one record per CDR3 protein. The V and J calls, along with clone size, are taken from TCRdb and not from the paper's own processing. Among 65,000 or so distinct CDR3 sequences, 5.5% to 7.5% were seen once, and the ten largest hold around 3.4%. Findings and limits, study-wide: High-frequency TCRs, those above 1 in 1000, stayed the same after DPC sensitization.

The sequence came from a female donor in good health. Some clones in this sample may be carry-over from other donors' samples. The source material was whole blood.

The CDR3 here is CASSRGTSGKADTQYF. The CDR3, as DNA: TGTGCCAGCAGTCGAGGGACTAGCGGGAAGGCAGATACGCAGTATTTT. The chain links TRBV7-3 to TRBJ2-3, with 13 bases lining up with TRBD2. CDR3 length: 16 amino acids. Trimming at V came to 6 bases and at J to 4 bases, leaving 7 bases not matched to a gene. CDR1 is SGHTA and CDR2 is FQGTGA in the germline V gene. The whole variable domain, remainder taken from reference TRBV7-3 and TRBJ2-3, is GAGVSQTPSNKVTEKGKYVELRCDPISGHTALYWYRQSLGQGPEFLIYFQGTGAADDSGLPNDRFFAVRPEGSVSTLKIQRTERGDSAVYLCASSRGTSGKADTQYFGPGTRLTVL.